These 19 T cell receptor beta chains were all obtained from the same sample, sequenced in a study of T cell repertoires in cytomegalovirus infection. MiXCR, applied by TCRdb to the reads, yields one record per CDR3 protein. This sample has about 900,000 distinct CDR3 sequences, with approximately 33% found just once. Antigen specificity for these receptors is unknown. The material sequenced was cultured CD8+ T cells from PBMCs, taken from culture after CMV antigen stimulation. These receptors originate from a human donor in good health (CMV status not recorded). Some clones in this sample may be carry-over from other donors' samples.

This clonotype was counted only a few times. This rearrangement joins TRBV6-1 to TRBJ2-2; D ambiguous. The CDR3 has 15 residues. Germline CDR1 is MNHNS and CDR2 is SASEGT. Between the trimmed V and J ends, which lost 5 bases and 2 bases, there was a span of 12 bases. The CDR3 DNA reads TGTGCCAGCAGTTATCAGGATAGTAACACCGGGGAGCTGTTTTTT. It codes for CASSYQDSNTGELFF.

This clonotype was detected ten times or more. V is TRBV28 and J is TRBJ2-1, with 12 bases identical to TRBD2. The CDR3 sequence is 17 residues long. CDR1 is MDHEN and CDR2 is SYDVKM in the germline V gene. The V and J ends lost 4 bases and 3 bases, in that order; junction bases with no gene match: 7. The DNA of the CDR3 is TGTGCCAGCAGTTCCCTCCGGACTAGCGGGATCTACAATGAGCAGTTCTTC. Its protein product is CASSSLRTSGIYNEQFF.

The chain joins TRBV20-1 to TRBJ1-1; 9 bases are shared with TRBD1. The V gene's germline CDR1 is DFQATT and CDR2 SNEGSKA (reference sequence). Trimming removed 3 bases from V and 3 bases from J; junction bases left unmatched: 14. The CDR3 runs to 17 residues. Here the CDR3 DNA reads TGCAGTGCTAGGGTTACAGGGGGCCTACCGAGGGACACTGAAGCTTTCTTT. Its protein product is CSARVTGGLPRDTEAFF.

The rearrangement uses TRBV5-8 and TRBJ2-7; TRBD2 aligns across 9 bases. The germline gives CDR1 SGHTS, CDR2 YDEGEE. The CDR3 loop spans 15 amino acids. Trimming at V came to 3 bases and at J to 0 bases, leaving 4 bases not matched to a gene. The CDR3 is CASSSRLAVSYEQYF. The CDR3, as DNA: TGTGCCAGCAGCTCGCGACTAGCGGTCTCCTACGAGCAGTACTTC.

This rearrangement joins TRBV19 to TRBJ2-2; unclear D gene. V lost 5 bases and J 10 bases, leaving 8 bases between the germline ends. CDR3 size: 11 residues. CDR1 LNHDA and CDR2 SQIVND come from the germline V gene (reference sequence). The CDR3 sequence is CASSGSEELFF. The CDR3 DNA follows: TGTGCCAGTAGTGGTTCAGAGGAGCTGTTTTTT.

Comment on this clonotype: A read error may be the cause here, since a much bigger clone is one base away. The chain recombines TRBV7-8 with TRBJ2-3, with 9 bases that match TRBD2. This CDR3 has 17 residues. V was clipped by 6 bases and J by 2 bases; unmatched bases: 12. Germline-derived CDR1 and CDR2 are SGHVS and FQNEAQ. CDR3 sequence (DNA): TGTGCCAGCAGACAGCGGGAGCGGGGGGCCCCCACAGATACGCAGTATTTT. This translates into CASRQRERGAPTDTQYF.

This clonotype was found many times. The chain carries TRBV7-6 and TRBJ2-3; weak D call: TRBD2 (6 bases). The CDR3 is 13 residues long. V was cut by 7 bases and J by 3 bases, with 11 bases left in between. CDR1 and CDR2 (germline): SGHVS, FNYEAQ. The chain's CDR3 is CASTRSGTDTQYF. The CDR3 DNA is TGTGCCAGCACTAGAAGCGGGACAGATACGCAGTATTTT.

The chain employs TRBV7-8 and TRBJ1-6, with 11 nucleotides matching TRBD1. Germline-derived CDR1 and CDR2 are SGHVS and FQNEAQ. The trim removed 5 bases at V and 8 bases at J, leaving 8 bases unmatched. CDR3 length: 16 amino acids. The CDR3 DNA reads as TGTGCCAGCAGCCCACAGGACAGGGGGCTGGATTCACCCCTCCACTTT. Its protein is CASSPQDRGLDSPLHF. The full variable domain, its missing parts supplied by reference TRBV7-8 and TRBJ1-6, is GAGVSQSPRYKVAKRGQDVALRCDPISGHVSLFWYQQALGQGPEFLTYFQNEAQLDKSGLPSDRFFAERPEGSVSTLKIQRTQQEDSAVYLCASSPQDRGLDSPLHFGNGTRLTVT.

The chain uses TRBV19 and TRBJ2-1, with D perhaps TRBD1 (5 bases). This CDR3 is built from 16 residues. In germline, CDR1 is LNHDA, CDR2 SQIVND (reference sequence). V was pared by 3 bases and J by 1 base, with 13 bases between. Here the CDR3 DNA reads TGTGCCAGTAGTATTACAGGTTCTGTTTCCTACAATGAGCAGTTCTTC. Translation: CASSITGSVSYNEQFF.

The rearrangement links TRBV12-3 or TRBV12-4 to TRBJ2-5; D is uncertain. This CDR3 is 13 amino acids long. Deletions cut 4 bases from V and 2 bases from J, with 8 bases between. The CDR3 sequence is CASSSARQETQYF. The DNA for the CDR3 is TGTGCCAGCAGTTCCGCCAGACAAGAGACCCAGTACTTC.

Concerning this clonotype: The junction does not match germline at one end; this may be a read error. This chain joins TRBV28 and TRBJ1-4; no clear D. Germline V gene lookup returns CDR1 MDHEN and CDR2 SYDVKM. CDR3 length: 13 residues. The CDR3: CVSSLDGEEKLFF. The CDR3 DNA follows: TGTGTCAGCAGTCTGGACGGAGAGGAAAAACTGTTTTTT.

This sequence joins TRBV2 and TRBJ1-5, with 9 nucleotides matching TRBD1. CDR3 length: 16 amino acids. CDR1 and CDR2 (germline): SNHLY, FYNNEI. Losses at the gene ends were 6 bases for V and 5 bases for J; bases not matched to a gene: 11. CDR3 protein: CASRNRDRVYDQPQHF. DNA of the CDR3: TGTGCCAGCAGAAACCGGGACAGGGTATACGATCAGCCCCAGCATTTT.

The chain carries TRBV6-2 or TRBV6-3 and TRBJ2-2; tentative D call: TRBD1 (6 bases). Germline CDR1 MNHEY, CDR2 SVGEGT. Between the trimmed V and J ends, which lost 5 bases and 8 bases, there was a span of 12 bases. The CDR3 consists of 13 residues. CDR3 amino acids: CASSPGVWGELFF. In nucleotides, the CDR3 is TGTGCCAGCAGTCCAGGGGTTTGGGGGGAGCTGTTTTTT.

The V gene is TRBV6-2 or TRBV6-3, the J gene TRBJ2-7, with 7 bases matching TRBD1. In germline, CDR1 is MNHEY, CDR2 SVGEGT. Unmatched junction bases numbered 7, after V lost 5 bases and J lost 3 bases. The CDR3 totals 14 residues. The CDR3 DNA reads as TGTGCCAGCAGTGACAGGACAGGTTACTACGAGCAGTACGTC. Its translation is CASSDRTGYYEQYV.

The chain links TRBV4-1 to TRBJ2-1; D is perhaps TRBD2 (6 bases). This CDR3 region has 11 residues. V was pared by 4 bases and J by 15 bases, with 13 bases between. The germline V gene has CDR1 MGHRA and CDR2 YSYEKL. The CDR3 loop is CASSLAADTFF. The CDR3 nucleotides are TGCGCCAGCAGCCTAGCGGCTGACACGTTCTTC.

The CDR3 nucleotides read TGTGCCAGCAGTGTTTATCGGCAGGGGCCCTTGGAGACTGATGAAGCTTTCTTT. Protein product: CASSVYRQGPLETDEAFF. V usage is TRBV2 and J usage is TRBJ1-1; D perhaps matches TRBD1 (6 bases). Germline loops: CDR1 SNHLY, CDR2 FYNNEI. The CDR3 loop spans 18 amino acids. The V and J ends lost 4 bases and 7 bases respectively, with 28 bases between them.

V is TRBV10-3 and J is TRBJ2-2; D is unclear. The germline V gene has CDR1 ENHRY and CDR2 SYGVKD. The CDR3 spans 15 residues. V was pared by 0 bases and J by 1 base, with 6 bases between. This CDR3 reads CAISESEGNTGELFF. As DNA, the CDR3 is TGTGCCATCAGTGAGTCGGAAGGGAACACCGGGGAGCTGTTTTTT.

The V gene is TRBV29-1, the J gene TRBJ1-5, with a weak D call TRBD1 (5 bases). This CDR3 is built from 16 residues. Trimming pared 4 bases from V and 2 bases from J, leaving 18 bases between. Germline-derived CDR1 and CDR2 are SQVTM and ANQGSEA. DNA of the CDR3: TGCAGCGTTGGGGGCGACTTTCAAGGGGGCAATCAGCCCCAGCATTTT. Translated, it gives CSVGGDFQGGNQPQHF.

This clonotype was recorded many times. The chain combines TRBV19 with TRBJ2-2; D perhaps matches TRBD1 (6 bases). The CDR3 has 12 residues. From germline, CDR1 is LNHDA and CDR2 SQIVND (reference sequence). Deletions cut 5 bases from V and 6 bases from J, with 7 bases between. CDR3 in amino acids: CASSYRAGELFF. In DNA form, the CDR3 reads TGTGCCAGTAGTTACAGGGCCGGGGAGCTGTTTTTT. Filled out from reference TRBV19 and TRBJ2-2, the complete variable domain reads DGGITQSPKYLFRKEGQNVTLSCEQNLNHDAMYWYRQDPGQGLRLIYYSQIVNDFQKGDIAEGYSVSREKKESFPLTVTSAQKNPTAFYLCASSYRAGELFFGEGSRLTVL.